This T cell receptor beta chain was identified in a study of cytomegalovirus exposure and HLA in healthy donors. Study at large: The platform used for the roughly 120 validation repertoires matched that of the 600 to 800 first-cohort repertoires, a later analysis reported. Notes on the study in general: It was reportedly the case that the classifier diagnosed cytomegalovirus status with high specificity and sensitivity. Through in vitro validation, a few CMV-associated chains were shown to be specific for CMV antigens.

Notes on this clone: The antigen is undetermined.

The V segment lost 7 bases and the J segment 4 bases; nucleotides outside the gene matches: 2. The CDR3 spans 13 residues. Germline V lookup: CDR1 SQVTM, CDR2 ANQGSEA. Clones were sequenced by immunoSEQ multiplex PCR, and TCRdb holds only the in-frame ones, with some missing. The table includes 250,000 or so clones, more than 85% detected once. Sequencing was performed on PBMCs. The chain joins TRBV29-1 to TRBJ2-2, with 11 bases fitting TRBD1. This receptor was taken from a young man in good health and CMV-seropositive. DNA for the CDR3: TGCAGCGGCGGGACAGGGGGCACCGGGGAGCTGTTTTTT. This encodes CSGGTGGTGELFF.